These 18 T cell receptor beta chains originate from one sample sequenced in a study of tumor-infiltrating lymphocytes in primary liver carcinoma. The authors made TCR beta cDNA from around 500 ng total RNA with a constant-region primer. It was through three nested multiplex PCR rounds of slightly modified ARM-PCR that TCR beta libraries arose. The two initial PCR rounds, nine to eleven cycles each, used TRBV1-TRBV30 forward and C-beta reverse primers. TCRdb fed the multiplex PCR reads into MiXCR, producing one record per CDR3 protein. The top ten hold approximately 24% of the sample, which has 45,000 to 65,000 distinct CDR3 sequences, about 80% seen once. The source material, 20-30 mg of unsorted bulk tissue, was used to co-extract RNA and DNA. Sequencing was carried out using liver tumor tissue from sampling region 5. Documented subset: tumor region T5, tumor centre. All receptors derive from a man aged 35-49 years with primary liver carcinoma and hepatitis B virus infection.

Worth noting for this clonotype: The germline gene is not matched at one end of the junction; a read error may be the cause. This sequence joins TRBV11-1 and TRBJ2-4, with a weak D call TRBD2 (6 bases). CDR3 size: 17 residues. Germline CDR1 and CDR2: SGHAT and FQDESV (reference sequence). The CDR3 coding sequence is TGTGCCAGCACCTTTCCCGGGACTCGCGGGACCAAAAACATCCAGTACTTT. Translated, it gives CASTFPGTRGTKNIQYF.

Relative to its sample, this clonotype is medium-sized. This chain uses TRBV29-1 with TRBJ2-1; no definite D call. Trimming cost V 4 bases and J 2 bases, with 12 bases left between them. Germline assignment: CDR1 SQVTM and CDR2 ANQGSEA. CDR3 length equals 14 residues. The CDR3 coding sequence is TGCAGCGTTGCCCTCGGTGAAACCTACAATGAGCAGTTCTTC. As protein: CSVALGETYNEQFF.

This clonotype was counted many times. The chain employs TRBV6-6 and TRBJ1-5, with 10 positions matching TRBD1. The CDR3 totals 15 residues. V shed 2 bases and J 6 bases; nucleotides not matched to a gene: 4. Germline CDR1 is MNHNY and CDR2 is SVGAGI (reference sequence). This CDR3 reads CASSYGQGDGQPQHF. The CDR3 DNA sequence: TGTGCCAGCAGTTACGGACAGGGGGACGGTCAGCCCCAGCATTTT.

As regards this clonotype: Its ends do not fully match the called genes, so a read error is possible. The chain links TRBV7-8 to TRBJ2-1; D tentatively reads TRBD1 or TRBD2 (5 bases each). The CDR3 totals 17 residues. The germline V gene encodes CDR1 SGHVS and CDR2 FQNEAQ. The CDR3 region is CASSLYGATSSYNEQSF. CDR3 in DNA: TGTGCCAGCAGCTTATACGGGGCCACGAGCTCCTACAATGAGCAGTCCTTC.

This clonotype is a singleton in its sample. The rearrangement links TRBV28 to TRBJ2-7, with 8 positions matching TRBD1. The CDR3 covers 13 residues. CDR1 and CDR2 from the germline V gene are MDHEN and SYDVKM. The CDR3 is CAIRSTGAYEQYF. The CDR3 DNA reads TGTGCTATCAGATCGACAGGGGCCTACGAGCAGTACTTC.

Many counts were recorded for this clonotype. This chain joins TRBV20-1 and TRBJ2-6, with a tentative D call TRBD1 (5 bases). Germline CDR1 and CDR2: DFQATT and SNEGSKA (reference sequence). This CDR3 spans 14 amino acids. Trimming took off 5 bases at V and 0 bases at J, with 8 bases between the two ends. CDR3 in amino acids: CSAYQGSGANVLTF. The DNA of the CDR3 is TGCAGTGCTTATCAGGGCTCTGGGGCCAACGTCCTGACTTTC.

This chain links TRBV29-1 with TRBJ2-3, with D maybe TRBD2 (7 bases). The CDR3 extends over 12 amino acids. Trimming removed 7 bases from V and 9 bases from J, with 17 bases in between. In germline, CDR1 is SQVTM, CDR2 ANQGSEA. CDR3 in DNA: TGCAGCGGCCGCATGGGGGGGCTGACGCAGTATTTT. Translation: CSGRMGGLTQYF.

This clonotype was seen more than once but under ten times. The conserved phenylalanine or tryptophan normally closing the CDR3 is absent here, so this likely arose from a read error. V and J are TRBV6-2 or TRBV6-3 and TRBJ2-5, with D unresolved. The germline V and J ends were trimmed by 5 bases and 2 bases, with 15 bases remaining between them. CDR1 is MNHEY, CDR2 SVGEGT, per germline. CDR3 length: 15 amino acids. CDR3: CASSPEQRRQETQYI. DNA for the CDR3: TGTGCCAGCAGTCCGGAACAGAGACGGCAAGAGACCCAGTACATC.

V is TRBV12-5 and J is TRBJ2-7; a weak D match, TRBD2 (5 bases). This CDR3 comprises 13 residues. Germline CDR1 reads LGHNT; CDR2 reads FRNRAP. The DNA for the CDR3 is TGTGCCAGAGAGGGTACCGGTTCATACGAGCAGTACTTC. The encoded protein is CAREGTGSYEQYF.

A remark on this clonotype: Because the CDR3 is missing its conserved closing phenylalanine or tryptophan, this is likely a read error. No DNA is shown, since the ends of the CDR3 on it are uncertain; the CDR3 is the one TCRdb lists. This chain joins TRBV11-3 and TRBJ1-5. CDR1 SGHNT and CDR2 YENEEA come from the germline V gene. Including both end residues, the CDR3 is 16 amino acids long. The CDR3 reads CASSDRQRGANQPQHS.

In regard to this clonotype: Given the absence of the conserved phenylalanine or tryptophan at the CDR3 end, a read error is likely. CDR3 bases: TGTGCCAACAGTTCTTCAGGGTACGAGCAGTACTTA. Translated: CANSSSGYEQYL. The rearrangement links TRBV6-5 to TRBJ2-7, with D possibly TRBD1 on 5 matching bases. This CDR3 has 12 residues. The V gene's germline CDR1 is MNHEY and CDR2 SVGAGI.

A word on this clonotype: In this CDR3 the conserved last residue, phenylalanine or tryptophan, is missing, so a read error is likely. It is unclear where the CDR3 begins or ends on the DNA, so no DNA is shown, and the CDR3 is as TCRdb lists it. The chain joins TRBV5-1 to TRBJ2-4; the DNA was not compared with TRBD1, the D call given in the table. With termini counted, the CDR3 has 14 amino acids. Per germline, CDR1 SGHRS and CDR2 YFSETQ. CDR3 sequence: CASSLGDRDNSEYY.

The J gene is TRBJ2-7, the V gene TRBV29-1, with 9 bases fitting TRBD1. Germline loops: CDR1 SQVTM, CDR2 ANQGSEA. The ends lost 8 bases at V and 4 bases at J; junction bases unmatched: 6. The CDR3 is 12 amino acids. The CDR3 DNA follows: TGCAGCATTAGGACAGGGGAGTACGAGCAGTACTTC. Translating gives CSIRTGEYEQYF.

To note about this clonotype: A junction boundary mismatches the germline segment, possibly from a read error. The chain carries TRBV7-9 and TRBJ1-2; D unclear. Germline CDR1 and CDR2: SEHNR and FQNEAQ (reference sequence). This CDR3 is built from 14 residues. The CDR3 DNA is TGTGCCAGCTGCTTAGGCCAGTTTAACTATGGCTACACCTTC. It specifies CASCLGQFNYGYTF.

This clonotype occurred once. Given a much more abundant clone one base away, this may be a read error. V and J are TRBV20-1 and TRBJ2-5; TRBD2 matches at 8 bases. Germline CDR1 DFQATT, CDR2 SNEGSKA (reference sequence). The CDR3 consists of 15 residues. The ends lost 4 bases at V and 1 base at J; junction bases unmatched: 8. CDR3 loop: CSAIVDSGTQETQYF. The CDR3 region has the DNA TGCAGTGCTATCGTCGATAGCGGGACCCAAGAGACCCAGTACTTC.

CDR3 protein: CASSPSSIKSTGRETQYF. DNA of the CDR3: TGTGCCAGTAGCCCTAGCTCAATCAAGAGTACTGGGCGGGAGACCCAGTACTTC. This chain uses TRBV11-2 with TRBJ2-5, with D possibly TRBD2 on 5 matching bases. V shed 9 bases and J shed 5 bases, with 31 bases lying between them. Germline CDR1 SGHAT, CDR2 FQNNGV. This CDR3 is built from 18 residues.

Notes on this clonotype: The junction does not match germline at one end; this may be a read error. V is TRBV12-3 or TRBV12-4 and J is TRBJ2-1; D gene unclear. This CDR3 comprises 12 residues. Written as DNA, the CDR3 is TGCGCCAGCAGTTTAGATTACAATGAGCAGTTCTTC. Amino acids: CASSLDYNEQFF.

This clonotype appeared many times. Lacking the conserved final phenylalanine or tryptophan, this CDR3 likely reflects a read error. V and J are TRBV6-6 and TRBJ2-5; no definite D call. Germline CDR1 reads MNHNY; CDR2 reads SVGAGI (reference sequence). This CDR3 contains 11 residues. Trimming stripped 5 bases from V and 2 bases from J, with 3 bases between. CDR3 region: CASSPQETQYL. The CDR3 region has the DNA TGTGCCAGCAGTCCTCAAGAGACCCAGTACCTC.